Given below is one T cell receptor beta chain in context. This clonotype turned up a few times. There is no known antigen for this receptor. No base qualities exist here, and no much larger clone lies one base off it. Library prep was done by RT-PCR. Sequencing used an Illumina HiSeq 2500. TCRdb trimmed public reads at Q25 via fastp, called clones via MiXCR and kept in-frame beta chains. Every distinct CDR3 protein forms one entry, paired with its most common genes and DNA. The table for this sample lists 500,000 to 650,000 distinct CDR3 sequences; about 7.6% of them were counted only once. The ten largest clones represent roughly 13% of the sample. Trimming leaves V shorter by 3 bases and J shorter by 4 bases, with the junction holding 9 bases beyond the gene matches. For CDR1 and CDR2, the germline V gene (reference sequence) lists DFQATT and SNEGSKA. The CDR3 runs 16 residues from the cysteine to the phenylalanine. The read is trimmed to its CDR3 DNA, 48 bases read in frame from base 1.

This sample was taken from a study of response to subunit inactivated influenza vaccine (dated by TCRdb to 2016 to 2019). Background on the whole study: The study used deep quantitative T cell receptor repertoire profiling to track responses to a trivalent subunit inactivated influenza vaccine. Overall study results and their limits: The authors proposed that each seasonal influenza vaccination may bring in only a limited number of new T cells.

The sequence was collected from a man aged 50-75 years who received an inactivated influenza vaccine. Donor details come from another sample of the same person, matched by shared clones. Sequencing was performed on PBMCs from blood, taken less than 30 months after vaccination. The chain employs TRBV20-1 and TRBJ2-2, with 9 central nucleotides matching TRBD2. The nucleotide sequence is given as TGCAGTGCTAGGATTAGCGGGAGACTTGGCACCGGGGAGCTGTTTTTT. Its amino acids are CSARISGRLGTGELFF.